This T cell receptor (beta chain) was found in a study of vaccination and CD4 T cells after COVID-19. CDR3 length: 13 residues. CDR1 is SNHLY and CDR2 is FYNNEI in the germline V gene. The V gene lost 8 bases and the J gene lost 7 bases, with 15 bases spanning the gap. Treatment noted: 10-day PBMC culture with coronavirus spike peptide pools or control peptides (ViraFEST assay). Half the medium was replaced with fresh IL-2 medium on days 3 and 7. Comments on this clonotype: The antigen is unknown.

An Oncomine TCR Beta short-read assay was used to sequence the DNA from cultured CD4+ T cells. MiXCR, run by TCRdb on the PCR reads, gives a single entry per CDR3 protein. This table holds 2,900 or so distinct CDR3 sequences, about three quarters found once. V usage is TRBV2 and J usage is TRBJ1-5, with D perhaps TRBD1 (5 bases). Sequencing was done on a sample of CD4+ T cells from blood, cultured in vitro. This sequence was found in a human donor who had recovered from COVID-19. The CDR3 here is CASYRDPGQPQHF. The CDR3 region has the DNA TGTGCCAGCTATAGGGACCCGGGCCAGCCCCAGCATTTT.